The 32 T cell receptor beta chains listed next were all sequenced from one sample in a study of T cell repertoires in cytomegalovirus infection. From the reads, TCRdb called clonotypes with MiXCR, one entry per CDR3 protein. The sample lists around 450,000 distinct CDR3 sequences, 11% occurring once. Sequencing used PBMCs. The receptors come from a human donor in good health (CMV status not recorded). Some clones in this sample may be carry-over from other donors' samples.

Turning to this clonotype: A single base separates this from a much larger clone, so it may be a read error. V is TRBV6-5 and J is TRBJ1-2, with 7 positions matching TRBD1. The CDR3 is made up of 12 amino acids. V lost 1 base, J lost 10 bases, and 3 bases stayed unmatched. CDR1 MNHEY and CDR2 SVGAGI come from the germline V gene. DNA for the CDR3: TGTGCCAGCAGTTACTGGCAGGGGGACTACACCTTC. Its protein is CASSYWQGDYTF.

This clonotype has a count of ten or more. The chain has TRBV7-8 and TRBJ2-6; 9 bases line up with TRBD1. The CDR3 spans 17 residues. V shed 7 bases and J 0 bases; nucleotides not matched to a gene: 7. Per germline, CDR1 SGHVS and CDR2 FQNEAQ. The CDR3 DNA reads as TGTGCCAGCATGGGACAGGGAATTCTCTCTGGGGCCAACGTCCTGACTTTC. This codes for CASMGQGILSGANVLTF. Supplemented by reference TRBV7-8 and TRBJ2-6, the full variable domain reads GAGVSQSPRYKVAKRGQDVALRCDPISGHVSLFWYQQALGQGPEFLTYFQNEAQLDKSGLPSDRFFAERPEGSVSTLKIQRTQQEDSAVYLCASMGQGILSGANVLTFGAGSRLTVL.

V usage is TRBV2 and J usage is TRBJ2-5, with 10 bases matching TRBD1. Germline V gives CDR1 SNHLY, CDR2 FYNNEI. The CDR3 is 14 amino acids. V dropped 2 bases and J dropped 6; count of bases not matched to a gene: 3. CDR3 DNA: TGTGCCAGCAGTGAATGGGACAGGGGCCAGACCCAGTACTTC. Protein sequence: CASSEWDRGQTQYF. Filled out from reference TRBV2 and TRBJ2-5, the complete variable domain reads EPEVTQTPSHQVTQMGQEVILRCVPISNHLYFYWYRQILGQKVEFLVSFYNNEISEKSEIFDDQFSVERPDGSNFTLKIRSTKLEDSAMYFCASSEWDRGQTQYFGPGTRLLVL.

This chain uses TRBV28 with TRBJ2-5; no definite D call. V lost 3 bases to trimming and J lost 3 bases, with 20 bases between them. The length of the CDR3 is 17 residues. Germline CDR1 and CDR2: MDHEN and SYDVKM. CDR3 sequence (DNA): TGTGCCAGCAGTTTTATGAGCTCTCTTCGCCCAAAAGAGACCCAGTACTTC. As protein: CASSFMSSLRPKETQYF.

This clonotype was counted between two and nine times. The J gene is TRBJ2-1, the V gene TRBV19; 13 bases map to TRBD2. CDR1 LNHDA and CDR2 SQIVND come from the germline V gene (reference sequence). Trimming at V came to 3 bases and at J to 8 bases, leaving 7 bases not matched to a gene. The CDR3 sequence is 16 residues long. CDR3 loop: CASSIITSGGGDEQFF. DNA of the CDR3: TGTGCCAGTAGTATCATAACTAGCGGGGGGGGGGATGAGCAGTTCTTC.

The table lists this clonotype with a few counts. The rearrangement links TRBV29-1 to TRBJ2-5; D might be TRBD1 (5 bases). Trimming took 8 bases from V and 5 from J, leaving 15 bases between them. In germline, CDR1 is SQVTM, CDR2 ANQGSEA. The CDR3 sequence is 12 residues long. The CDR3 region has the DNA TGCAGCACCGAAAGGGGTCGGGAGACCCAGTACTTC. Protein product: CSTERGRETQYF. Full variable domain (remainder filled in from reference TRBV29-1 and TRBJ2-5): SAVISQKPSRDICQRGTSLTIQCQVDSQVTMMFWYRQQPGQSLTLIATANQGSEATYESGFVIDKFPISRPNLTFSTLTVSNMSPEDSSIYLCSTERGRETQYFGPGTRLLVL.

The table lists this clonotype with a few counts. The J gene is TRBJ1-1, the V gene TRBV28, with D perhaps TRBD1 (5 bases). The CDR3 length is 11 residues. Germline V gene data show CDR1 as MDHEN and CDR2 as SYDVKM. Trimming removed 11 bases from V and 1 base from J, with 8 bases in between. CDR3 amino acids: CACGGNTEAFF. In DNA form, the CDR3 reads TGTGCCTGCGGGGGGAACACTGAAGCTTTCTTT.

Many counts were recorded for this clonotype. V usage is TRBV10-3 and J usage is TRBJ2-6; 8 nucleotides agree with TRBD2. Trimming removed 10 bases from V and 0 bases from J; junction bases left unmatched: 11. The CDR3 extends over 17 amino acids. CDR1 and CDR2 (germline): ENHRY, SYGVKD. The CDR3 DNA is TGTGCCAGCGCCGGGGGGGACCCTAACTCTGGGGCCAACGTCCTGACTTTC. Its translation: CASAGGDPNSGANVLTF.

This clonotype was found many times. The J gene is TRBJ2-5, the V gene TRBV7-9; 7 bases agree with TRBD2. The CDR3 length is 16 residues. V was pared by 5 bases and J by 0 bases, with 9 bases of the junction left unmatched. CDR1 and CDR2 (germline): SEHNR, FQNEAQ (reference sequence). CDR3 bases: TGTGCCAGCAGCCCGCGGGAGAATACGTACCAAGAGACCCAGTACTTC. Translation gives CASSPRENTYQETQYF. Together with reference TRBV7-9 and TRBJ2-5, the CDR3 gives the full variable domain: DTGVSQNPRHKITKRGQNVTFRCDPISEHNRLYWYRQTLGQGPEFLTYFQNEAQLEKSRLLSDRFSAERPKGSFSTLEIQRTEQGDSAMYLCASSPRENTYQETQYFGPGTRLLVL.

This clonotype has a handful of counts. The chain couples TRBV19 to TRBJ2-1; a possible D gene is TRBD1 (6 bases). The CDR3 has 19 residues. Germline CDR1 is LNHDA and CDR2 is SQIVND (reference sequence). V lost 6 bases, J lost 0 bases, and 24 bases lay in between. This CDR3 reads CASRKTKKGLGGSYNEQFF. The CDR3 DNA is TGTGCCAGTAGGAAGACAAAAAAAGGGTTAGGGGGCTCCTACAATGAGCAGTTCTTC.

This clonotype was seen at least ten times. This chain uses TRBV7-9 with TRBJ2-3; D not certain. The CDR3 is 13 amino acids. The germline V gene has CDR1 SEHNR and CDR2 FQNEAQ (reference sequence). V dropped 5 bases and J dropped 5 bases, with 11 bases sitting between them. The chain's CDR3 is CASSPLIVDTQYF. CDR3 bases: TGTGCCAGCAGCCCCCTCATTGTAGATACGCAGTATTTT.

This clonotype appeared many times. This chain connects TRBV6-5 to TRBJ1-2; D gene uncertain. CDR3 length equals 13 residues. Germline loops: CDR1 MNHEY, CDR2 SVGAGI. V gave up 0 bases and J gave up 5 bases, with 7 bases separating them. CDR3 DNA: TGTGCCAGCAGTTACTCCACTGGGTATGGCTACACCTTC. This gives the protein CASSYSTGYGYTF.

This clonotype was seen many times. The CDR3 spells CASSSTTGTGNTIYF. CDR3 sequence (DNA): TGCGCCAGCAGCTCAACGACAGGGACCGGAAACACCATATATTTT. The genes are TRBV5-1 and TRBJ1-3, with 7 bases aligning to TRBD1. Germline CDR1 is SGHRS and CDR2 is YFSETQ. The V gene end was trimmed by 3 bases and the J gene end by 4 bases; junction bases not matched to a gene: 7. This CDR3 has 15 amino acids.

With regard to this clonotype: A read error may be the cause here, since a much bigger clone is one base away. This sequence joins TRBV20-1 and TRBJ2-1; D possibly uses TRBD1 or TRBD2 (6 bases each). Germline CDR1 is DFQATT and CDR2 is SNEGSKA (reference sequence). Trimming pared 3 bases from V and 2 bases from J, leaving 11 bases between. CDR3 length equals 14 residues. CDR3 sequence: CSARGGRAYNEQFF. The CDR3 nucleotides are TGCAGTGCTAGGGGGGGCCGCGCCTACAATGAGCAGTTCTTC.

This clonotype was seen ten or more times. The chain has TRBV4-1 and TRBJ1-3, with 8 bases matching TRBD1. The V gene end was trimmed by 2 bases and the J gene end by 3 bases; junction bases not matched to a gene: 6. CDR1 and CDR2 (germline): MGHRA, YSYEKL. CDR3 size: 16 residues. The DNA of the CDR3 is TGCGCCAGCAGCCAACCTACAGGGGGAAATGGAAACACCATATATTTT. It yields the protein CASSQPTGGNGNTIYF.

Note on this clonotype: The conserved closing phenylalanine or tryptophan is absent in this CDR3, likely reflecting a read error. The V call is TRBV7-3, the J call TRBJ2-3; 13 bases match TRBD2. J was trimmed by 3 bases and V by 2 bases; bases with no gene match: 11. Germline CDR1 is SGHTA and CDR2 is FQGTGA. The CDR3 contains 19 residues. Written as DNA, the CDR3 is TGTGCCAGCAGCTTAGGGACTAGCGGGGCCTCTTATGGAACAGATACGCAGTATTAT. This gives the protein CASSLGTSGASYGTDTQYY.

Many counts were recorded for this clonotype. The chain recombines TRBV7-8 with TRBJ2-5; the D is unclear. The CDR3 runs to 13 residues. Between the trimmed V and J ends, which lost 7 bases and 4 bases, there was a span of 13 bases. Germline V gene data show CDR1 as SGHVS and CDR2 as FQNEAQ. The CDR3 spells CASTDGSGETQYF. The CDR3 nucleotides are TGTGCCAGCACCGACGGTTCGGGAGAGACCCAGTACTTC.

A note on this clonotype: The junction differs from germline at one of its ends, possibly a read error. This chain connects TRBV19 to TRBJ2-5; D ambiguous. CDR3 length: 16 residues. Germline CDR1 and CDR2: LNHDA and SQIVND (reference sequence). The CDR3 protein is CASSIVRGQYQETQHF. The CDR3 DNA reads as TGTGCCAGTAGTATAGTCCGTGGTCAGTACCAAGAGACCCAGCACTTC.

The sample holds a few counts of this clonotype. V and J are TRBV20-1 and TRBJ2-7, with TRBD1 matching over 7 bases. V trimming: 0 bases; J trimming: 6 bases; junction bases outside the gene matches: 11. From germline, CDR1 is DFQATT and CDR2 SNEGSKA (reference sequence). This CDR3 is 15 amino acids long. For the CDR3, the DNA is TGCAGTGCTAGAGAGACTGTGACAGGGTCGGGCGAGCAGTACTTC. Protein: CSARETVTGSGEQYF.

This clonotype appeared many times. The gene calls are TRBV7-9 and TRBJ1-1; D is perhaps TRBD1 (5 bases). The CDR3 totals 15 residues. Germline-derived CDR1 and CDR2 are SEHNR and FQNEAQ (reference sequence). V was cut by 5 bases and J by 4 bases, with 17 bases left in between. The CDR3 reads CASSTRRGSATEAFF. In DNA, the CDR3 is TGTGCCAGCAGCACTAGGAGGGGCTCGGCCACTGAAGCTTTCTTT.

The sample holds a few counts of this clonotype. The CDR3 spells CATLGLALLQETQYF. The CDR3 bases are TGTGCCACCTTGGGGCTAGCCCTACTCCAAGAGACCCAGTACTTC. The chain uses TRBV24-1 and TRBJ2-5; perhaps D is TRBD1 or TRBD2 (5 bases each). This CDR3 is 15 amino acids long. V lost 9 bases and J lost 1, with 17 bases in between. Per the germline V gene, CDR1 is KGHDR and CDR2 is SFDVKD.

This clonotype came up a few times. CDR3: CASSLDTGASNEQFF. The CDR3 coding sequence is TGTGCCAGCAGCTTGGATACGGGAGCCAGCAATGAGCAGTTCTTC. The V and J genes are TRBV5-4 and TRBJ2-1, with TRBD2 as a possible D gene (6 bases). The CDR3 loop spans 15 amino acids. Germline CDR1 and CDR2: SGHNT and YYREEE (reference sequence). V was clipped by 0 bases and J by 6 bases, with 13 bases between them.

In its sample, this clonotype was seen a few times. This chain uses TRBV29-1 with TRBJ2-7, with D possibly matching TRBD2 (7 bases). This CDR3 is 13 amino acids long. Germline V gene sequence: CDR1 SQVTM, CDR2 ANQGSEA. V shed 6 bases and J shed 1 base, with 13 bases lying between them. The CDR3 reads CSVIRGGSYEQYF. The DNA of the CDR3 is TGCAGCGTAATTAGGGGGGGATCCTACGAGCAGTACTTC.

There are many counts of this clonotype. V and J are TRBV2 and TRBJ1-6; 9 bases match TRBD1. This CDR3 has 13 residues. V gave up 8 bases and J gave up 8 bases; unmatched junction bases: 4. Germline lookup yields CDR1 SNHLY and CDR2 FYNNEI. CDR3 in amino acids: CASSTGGDSPLHF. The CDR3 DNA reads TGTGCCAGCTCGACAGGGGGAGATTCACCCCTCCACTTT.

This clonotype was counted ten times or more. V usage is TRBV10-3 and J usage is TRBJ2-1, with 10 bases fitting TRBD2. The CDR3 is made up of 13 amino acids. V was clipped by 10 bases and J by 7 bases; unmatched bases: 7. In germline, CDR1 is ENHRY, CDR2 SYGVKD. CDR3: CATASGSENEQFF. The CDR3 DNA is TGTGCCACCGCTAGCGGGAGTGAAAATGAGCAGTTCTTC.

This clonotype was counted ten times or more. The DNA of the CDR3 is TGTGCCAGCAGCGTATGGACGTTATCCTACGAGCAGTACTTC. It encodes CASSVWTLSYEQYF. V and J are TRBV9 and TRBJ2-7; D ambiguous. The CDR3 has 14 residues. Germline V gives CDR1 SGDLS, CDR2 YYNGEE. V lost 1 base, J lost 1 base, and 9 bases lay in between. Supplemented by reference TRBV9 and TRBJ2-7, the full variable domain reads DSGVTQTPKHLITATGQRVTLRCSPRSGDLSVYWYQQSLDQGLQFLIQYYNGEERAKGNILERFSAQQFPDLHSELNLSSLELGDSALYFCASSVWTLSYEQYFGPGTRLTVT.

This clonotype was seen just once. V is TRBV6-6 and J is TRBJ1-2; D gene ambiguous. CDR1 is MNHNY and CDR2 is SVGAGI in the germline V gene (reference sequence). V lost 3 bases, J lost 2 bases, and 10 bases lay in between. This CDR3 has 14 residues. The CDR3 spells CASSYIDTNYGYTF. The CDR3 DNA sequence: TGTGCCAGCAGTTATATCGACACAAACTATGGCTACACCTTC.

This clonotype was found a few times. The chain joins TRBV13 to TRBJ1-1; D is ambiguous. The length of the CDR3 is 14 residues. The V gene's germline CDR1 is PRHDT and CDR2 FYEKMQ (reference sequence). Between the trimmed V and J ends, which lost 5 bases and 7 bases, there was a span of 17 bases. The CDR3 loop is CASSPPGLRGEAFF. In nucleotides, the CDR3 is TGTGCCAGCAGCCCCCCGGGCCTCAGAGGTGAAGCTTTCTTT. The full variable domain, completed using reference TRBV13 and TRBJ1-1, is AAGVIQSPRHLIKEKRETATLKCYPIPRHDTVYWYQQGPGQDPQFLISFYEKMQSDKGSIPDRFSAQQFSDYHSELNMSSLELGDSALYFCASSPPGLRGEAFFGQGTRLTVV.

In this sample, this clonotype turned up many times. J is TRBJ2-1 and V is TRBV4-2, with TRBD2 identical over 8 bases. CDR1 and CDR2 from the germline V gene are LGHNA and YNFKEQ. V shed 4 bases and J 5 bases; nucleotides not matched to a gene: 10. The CDR3 consists of 16 residues. DNA of the CDR3: TGTGCCAGCAGCCGAGGGGGACTAGGACCCCACAATGAGCAGTTCTTC. It yields the protein CASSRGGLGPHNEQFF.

This sequence joins TRBV6-6 and TRBJ1-6; possible D gene TRBD1, 5 bases. The CDR3 is 16 amino acids. Trimming took 3 bases from V and 0 from J, leaving 9 bases between them. The V gene's germline CDR1 is MNHNY and CDR2 SVGAGI (reference sequence). The CDR3: CASSYGGDSYNSPLHF. The CDR3 DNA is TGTGCCAGCAGTTATGGGGGGGACTCCTATAATTCACCCCTCCACTTT.

The J gene is TRBJ2-1, the V gene TRBV20-1, with D possibly being TRBD2 (6 bases). Germline V gene lookup returns CDR1 DFQATT and CDR2 SNEGSKA (reference sequence). V was pared by 4 bases and J by 0 bases, with 16 bases between. The CDR3 spans 16 residues. As DNA, the CDR3 is TGCAGTGCTACGGTCCGGGGCGGGATCTCCTACAATGAGCAGTTCTTC. It translates to CSATVRGGISYNEQFF.

This clonotype showed up just a few times. The genes are TRBV20-1 and TRBJ2-1, with 9 bases lining up with TRBD2. The CDR3 loop spans 14 amino acids. Germline-derived CDR1 and CDR2 are DFQATT and SNEGSKA (reference sequence). Trimming took 2 bases from V and 3 from J; bases not matched to a gene: 2. CDR3 sequence: CSARQREVYNEQFF. Written as DNA, the CDR3 is TGCAGTGCTAGACAGCGGGAGGTCTACAATGAGCAGTTCTTC.